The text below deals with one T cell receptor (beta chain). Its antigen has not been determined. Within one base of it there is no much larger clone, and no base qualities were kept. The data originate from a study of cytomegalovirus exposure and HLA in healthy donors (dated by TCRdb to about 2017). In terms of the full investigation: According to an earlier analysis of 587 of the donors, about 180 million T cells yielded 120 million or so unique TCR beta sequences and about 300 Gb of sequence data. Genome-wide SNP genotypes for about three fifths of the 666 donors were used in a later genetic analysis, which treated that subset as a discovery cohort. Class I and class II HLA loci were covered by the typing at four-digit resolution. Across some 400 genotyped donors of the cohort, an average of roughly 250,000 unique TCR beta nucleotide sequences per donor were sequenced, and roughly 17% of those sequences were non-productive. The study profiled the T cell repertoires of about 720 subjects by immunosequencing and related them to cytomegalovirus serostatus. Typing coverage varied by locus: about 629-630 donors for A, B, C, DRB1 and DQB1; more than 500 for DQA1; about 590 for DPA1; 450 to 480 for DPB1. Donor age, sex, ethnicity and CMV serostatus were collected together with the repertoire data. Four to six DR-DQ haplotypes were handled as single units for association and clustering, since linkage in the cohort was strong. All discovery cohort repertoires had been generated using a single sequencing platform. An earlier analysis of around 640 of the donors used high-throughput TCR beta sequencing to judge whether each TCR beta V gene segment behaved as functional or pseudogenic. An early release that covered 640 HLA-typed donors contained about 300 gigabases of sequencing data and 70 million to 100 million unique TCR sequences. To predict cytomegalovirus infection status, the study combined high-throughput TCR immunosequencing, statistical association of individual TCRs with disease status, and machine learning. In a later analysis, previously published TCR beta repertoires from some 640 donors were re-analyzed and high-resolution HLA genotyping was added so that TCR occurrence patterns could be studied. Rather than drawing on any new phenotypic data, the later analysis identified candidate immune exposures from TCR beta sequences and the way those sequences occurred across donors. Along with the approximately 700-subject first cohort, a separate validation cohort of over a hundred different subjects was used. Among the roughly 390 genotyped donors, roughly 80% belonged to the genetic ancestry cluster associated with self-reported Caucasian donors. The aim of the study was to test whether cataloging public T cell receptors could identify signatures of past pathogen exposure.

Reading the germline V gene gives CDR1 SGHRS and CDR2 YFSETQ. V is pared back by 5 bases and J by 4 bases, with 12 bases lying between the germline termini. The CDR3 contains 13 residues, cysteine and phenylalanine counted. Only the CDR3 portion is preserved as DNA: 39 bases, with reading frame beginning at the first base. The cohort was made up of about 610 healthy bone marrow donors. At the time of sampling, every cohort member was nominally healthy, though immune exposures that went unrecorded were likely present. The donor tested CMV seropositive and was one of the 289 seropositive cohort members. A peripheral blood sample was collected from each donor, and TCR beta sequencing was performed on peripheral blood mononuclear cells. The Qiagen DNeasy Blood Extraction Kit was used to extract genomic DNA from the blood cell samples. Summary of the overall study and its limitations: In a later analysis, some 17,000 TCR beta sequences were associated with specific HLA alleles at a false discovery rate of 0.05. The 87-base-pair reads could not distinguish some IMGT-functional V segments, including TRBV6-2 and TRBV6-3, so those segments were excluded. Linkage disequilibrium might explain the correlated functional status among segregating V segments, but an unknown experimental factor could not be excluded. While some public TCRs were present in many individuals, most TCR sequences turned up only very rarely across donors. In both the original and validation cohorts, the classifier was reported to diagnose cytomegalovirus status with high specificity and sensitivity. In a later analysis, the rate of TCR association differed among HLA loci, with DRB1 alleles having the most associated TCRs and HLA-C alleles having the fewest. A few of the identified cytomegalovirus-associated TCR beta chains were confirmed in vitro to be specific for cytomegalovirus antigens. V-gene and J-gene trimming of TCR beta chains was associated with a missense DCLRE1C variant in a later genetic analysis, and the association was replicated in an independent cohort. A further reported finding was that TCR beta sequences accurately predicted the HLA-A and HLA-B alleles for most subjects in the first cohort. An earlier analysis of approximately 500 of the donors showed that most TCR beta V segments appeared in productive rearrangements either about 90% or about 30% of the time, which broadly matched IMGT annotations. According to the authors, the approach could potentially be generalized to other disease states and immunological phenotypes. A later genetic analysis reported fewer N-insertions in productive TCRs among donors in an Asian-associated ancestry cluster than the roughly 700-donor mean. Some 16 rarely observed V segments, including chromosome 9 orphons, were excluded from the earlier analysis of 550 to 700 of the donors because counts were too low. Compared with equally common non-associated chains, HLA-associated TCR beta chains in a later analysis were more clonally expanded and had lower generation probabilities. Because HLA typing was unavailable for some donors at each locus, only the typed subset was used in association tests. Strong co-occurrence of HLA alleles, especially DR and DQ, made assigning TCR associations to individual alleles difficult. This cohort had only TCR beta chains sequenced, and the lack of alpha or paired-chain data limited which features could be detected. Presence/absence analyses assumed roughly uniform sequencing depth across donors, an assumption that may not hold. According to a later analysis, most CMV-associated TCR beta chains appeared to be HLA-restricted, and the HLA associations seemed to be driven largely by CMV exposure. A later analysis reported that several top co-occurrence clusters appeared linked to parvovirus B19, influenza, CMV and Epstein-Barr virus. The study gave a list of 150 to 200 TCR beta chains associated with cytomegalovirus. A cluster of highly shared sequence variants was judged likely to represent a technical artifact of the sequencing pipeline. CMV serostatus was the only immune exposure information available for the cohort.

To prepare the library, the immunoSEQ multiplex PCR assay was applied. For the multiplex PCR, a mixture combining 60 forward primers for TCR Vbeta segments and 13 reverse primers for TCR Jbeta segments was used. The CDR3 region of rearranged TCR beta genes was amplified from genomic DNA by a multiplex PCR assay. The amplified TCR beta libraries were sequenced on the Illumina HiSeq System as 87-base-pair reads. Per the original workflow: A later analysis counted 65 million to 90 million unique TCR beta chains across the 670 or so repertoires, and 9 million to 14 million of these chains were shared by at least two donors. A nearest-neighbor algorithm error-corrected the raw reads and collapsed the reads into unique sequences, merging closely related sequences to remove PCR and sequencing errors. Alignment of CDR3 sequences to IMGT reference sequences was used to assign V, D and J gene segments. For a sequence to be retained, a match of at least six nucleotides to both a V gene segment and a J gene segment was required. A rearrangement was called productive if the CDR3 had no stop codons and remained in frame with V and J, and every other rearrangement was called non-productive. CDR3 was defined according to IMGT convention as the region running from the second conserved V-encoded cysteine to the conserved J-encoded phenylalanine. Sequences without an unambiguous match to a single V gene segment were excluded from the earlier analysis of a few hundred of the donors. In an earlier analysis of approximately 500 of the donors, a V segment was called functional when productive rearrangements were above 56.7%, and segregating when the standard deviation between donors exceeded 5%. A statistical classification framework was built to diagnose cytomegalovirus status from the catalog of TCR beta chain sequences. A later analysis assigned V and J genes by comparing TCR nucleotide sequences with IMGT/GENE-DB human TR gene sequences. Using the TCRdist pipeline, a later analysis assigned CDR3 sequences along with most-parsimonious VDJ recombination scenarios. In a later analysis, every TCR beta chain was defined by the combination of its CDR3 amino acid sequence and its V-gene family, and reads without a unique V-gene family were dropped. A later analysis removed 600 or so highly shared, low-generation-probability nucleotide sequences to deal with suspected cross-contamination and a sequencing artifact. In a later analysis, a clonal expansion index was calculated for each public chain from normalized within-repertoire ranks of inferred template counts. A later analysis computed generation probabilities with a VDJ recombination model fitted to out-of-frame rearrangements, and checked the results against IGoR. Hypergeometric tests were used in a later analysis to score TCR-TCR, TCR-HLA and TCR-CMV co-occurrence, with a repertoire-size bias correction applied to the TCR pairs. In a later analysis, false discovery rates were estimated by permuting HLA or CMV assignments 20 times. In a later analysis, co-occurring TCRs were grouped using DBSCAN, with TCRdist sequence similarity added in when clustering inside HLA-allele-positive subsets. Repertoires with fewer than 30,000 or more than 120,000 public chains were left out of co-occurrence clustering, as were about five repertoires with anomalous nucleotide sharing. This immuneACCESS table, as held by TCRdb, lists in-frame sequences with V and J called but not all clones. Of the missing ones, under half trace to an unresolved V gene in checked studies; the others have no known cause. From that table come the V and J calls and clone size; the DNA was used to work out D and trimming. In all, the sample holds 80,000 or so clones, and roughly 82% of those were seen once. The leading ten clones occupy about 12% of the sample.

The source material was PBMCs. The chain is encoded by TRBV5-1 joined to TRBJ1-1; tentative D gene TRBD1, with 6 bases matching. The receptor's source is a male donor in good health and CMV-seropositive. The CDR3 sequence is CASSSDSTTEAFF. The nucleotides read TGCGCCAGCAGTTCGGACAGCACCACTGAAGCTTTCTTT.